A selection of T cell receptor beta chains follows, all from one sample in a study of T cell repertoires in cytomegalovirus infection. TCRdb reprocessed the reads with MiXCR, giving one entry per CDR3 protein. The data contain hundreds of thousands of distinct CDR3 sequences, 32% of them singletons. These receptors' targets are unknown. The source material was cultured CD8+ T cells from PBMCs, sampled from culture after CMV antigen stimulation. The receptors here all came from a human donor in good health (CMV status not recorded). Some clones in this sample may be carry-over from other donors' samples. Both conserved end residues are part of each CDR3. The order of the fields is J gene, V gene, clone size, CDR3 protein. Clone size is shown for a subset of rows, as once, few, many or a class of expanded clone.

J gene: TRBJ2-3
V gene: TRBV4-3
clone size: few
CDR3 protein: CASSLLLGGSTDTQYF

J gene: TRBJ1-3
V gene: TRBV7-2
clone size: many
CDR3 protein: CASSALSQGASGNTIYF

J gene: TRBJ1-1
V gene: TRBV11-2
clone size: few
CDR3 protein: CASRLGVGAGGAPPLNTEAFF

J gene: TRBJ2-7
V gene: TRBV7-9
clone size: few
CDR3 protein: CASIPLGDEQYF

J gene: TRBJ2-6
V gene: TRBV6-2/TRBV6-3
clone size: few
CDR3 protein: CASSFRDYSGANVLTF

J gene: TRBJ2-3
V gene: TRBV7-2
clone size: many
CDR3 protein: CASSLTSSTDTQYF

J gene: TRBJ2-1
V gene: TRBV12-3/TRBV12-4
clone size: few
CDR3 protein: CASSTSHGSSYNEQFF

J gene: TRBJ2-1
V gene: TRBV27
clone size: few
CDR3 protein: CASSRTTSEQFF

J gene: TRBJ1-4
V gene: TRBV10-3
clone size: -
CDR3 protein: CAISEFSGPEEKLFF

J gene: TRBJ2-1
V gene: TRBV7-9
clone size: few
CDR3 protein: CASSLDGALEQFF

J gene: TRBJ1-5
V gene: TRBV5-6
clone size: many
CDR3 protein: CASSLTLADYSNQPQHF

J gene: TRBJ1-6
V gene: TRBV4-1
clone size: few
CDR3 protein: CASSQSGSSYNSPLHF